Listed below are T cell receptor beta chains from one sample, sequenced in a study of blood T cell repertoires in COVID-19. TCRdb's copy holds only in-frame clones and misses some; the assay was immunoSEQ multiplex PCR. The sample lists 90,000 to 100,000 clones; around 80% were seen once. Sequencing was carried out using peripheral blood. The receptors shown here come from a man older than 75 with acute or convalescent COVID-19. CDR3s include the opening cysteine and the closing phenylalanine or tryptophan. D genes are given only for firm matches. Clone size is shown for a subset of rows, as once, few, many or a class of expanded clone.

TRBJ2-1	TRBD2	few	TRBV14	CASSQRFRREELYNEQFF	TGTGCCAGCAGCCAAAGGTTTCGGCGGGAGGAGCTCTACAATGAGCAGTTCTTC
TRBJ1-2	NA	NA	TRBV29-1	CSVAPTGTYGYTF	TGCAGCGTGGCTCCGACGGGAACGTATGGCTACACCTTC
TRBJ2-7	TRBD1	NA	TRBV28	CASTAGTASYEQYF	TGTGCCAGCACCGCCGGGACAGCGTCCTACGAGCAGTACTTC
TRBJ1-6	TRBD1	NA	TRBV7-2	CASSMWTGFNSPLHF	TGTGCCAGCAGCATGTGGACAGGTTTTAATTCACCCCTCCACTTT
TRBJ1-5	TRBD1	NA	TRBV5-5	CASSRTGGDNQPQHF	TGTGCCAGCAGCCGTACAGGGGGCGATAATCAGCCCCAGCATTTT
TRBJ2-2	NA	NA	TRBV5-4	CASSQPGGEITGELFF	TGTGCCAGCAGCCAGCCCGGGGGAGAGATTACCGGGGAGCTGTTTTTT
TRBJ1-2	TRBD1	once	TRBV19	CASTGGLLPGGYTF	TGTGCCAGTACAGGGGGACTTCTCCCGGGCGGCTACACCTTC
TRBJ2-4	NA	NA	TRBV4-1	CASSQDQVSIAKNIQYF	TGCGCCAGCAGCCAAGATCAGGTCTCTATAGCCAAAAACATTCAGTACTTC
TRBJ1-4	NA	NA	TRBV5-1	CASSLGGSANEKLFF	TGCGCCAGCAGCTTGGGTGGGAGTGCTAATGAAAAACTGTTTTTT
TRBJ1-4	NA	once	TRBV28	CASKNNRVREKLFF	TGTGCCAGCAAAAACAACAGGGTTAGAGAAAAACTGTTTTTT
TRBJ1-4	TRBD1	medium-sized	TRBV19	CASSQQGAGEKLFF	TGTGCCAGTAGTCAACAGGGGGCTGGAGAAAAACTGTTTTTT
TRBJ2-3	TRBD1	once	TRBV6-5	CASSYARDRDGDTQYF	TGTGCCAGCAGTTACGCCCGGGACAGGGATGGAGATACGCAGTATTTT
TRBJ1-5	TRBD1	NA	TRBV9	CASSAWDSYNQPQHF	TGTGCCAGCAGCGCCTGGGACAGTTACAATCAGCCCCAGCATTTT
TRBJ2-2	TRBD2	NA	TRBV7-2	CASSHRTSGIGELFF	TGTGCCAGCAGCCACCGGACTAGCGGGATCGGGGAGCTGTTTTTT
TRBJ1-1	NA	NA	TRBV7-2	CASSREYFTEAFF	TGTGCCAGCAGCCGAGAGTATTTCACTGAAGCTTTCTTT
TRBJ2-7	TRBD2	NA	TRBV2	CASSEQGGDEQYF	TGTGCCAGCAGTGAACAGGGAGGGGACGAGCAGTACTTC
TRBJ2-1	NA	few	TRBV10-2	CASRGRWTGDYNEQFF	TGCGCCAGCCGGGGGAGATGGACGGGAGACTACAATGAGCAGTTCTTC
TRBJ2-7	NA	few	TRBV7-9	CASSSQGPVDEQYF	TGTGCCAGCAGCTCACAGGGACCAGTGGACGAGCAGTACTTC
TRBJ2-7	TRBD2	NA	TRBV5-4	CASSLGTSVRSSYEQYF	TGTGCCAGCAGCCTAGGGACTAGCGTAAGGAGCTCCTACGAGCAGTACTTC
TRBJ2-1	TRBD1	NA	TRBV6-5	CASSYSRQGLNEQFF	TGTGCCAGCAGTTACTCGAGACAGGGTCTGAATGAGCAGTTCTTC
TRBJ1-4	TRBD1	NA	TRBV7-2	CASSLAGGQWEKLFF	TGTGCCAGCAGCTTAGCAGGGGGCCAGTGGGAAAAACTGTTTTTT
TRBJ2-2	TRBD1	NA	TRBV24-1	CATTEGGLANTGELFF	TGTGCCACCACCGAAGGGGGCCTTGCGAACACCGGGGAGCTGTTTTTT
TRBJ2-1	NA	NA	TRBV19	CASSIKEQLEQFF	TGTGCCAGTAGTATCAAGGAGCAACTGGAGCAGTTCTTC
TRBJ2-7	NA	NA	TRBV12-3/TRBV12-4	CASRGVGTYEQYF	TGTGCCAGCAGGGGAGTGGGTACTTACGAGCAGTACTTC
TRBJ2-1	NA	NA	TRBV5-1	CASSLDLANEQFF	TGCGCCAGCAGCTTGGACCTAGCTAATGAGCAGTTCTTC
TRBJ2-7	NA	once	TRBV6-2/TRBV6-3	CASSYGTNWEQYF	TGTGCCAGCAGTTACGGGACAAACTGGGAGCAGTACTTC
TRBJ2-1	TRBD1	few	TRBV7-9	CASTWDREGNEQFF	TGTGCCAGCACCTGGGACAGGGAGGGGAATGAGCAGTTCTTC
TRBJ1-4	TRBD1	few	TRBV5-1	CASSLIGTAATNEKLFF	TGCGCCAGCAGCTTGATAGGGACAGCGGCAACTAATGAAAAACTGTTTTTT
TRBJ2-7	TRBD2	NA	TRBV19	CASIGLGGDEQYF	TGTGCCAGTATCGGGCTGGGGGGGGACGAGCAGTACTTC
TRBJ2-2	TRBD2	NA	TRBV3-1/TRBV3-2	CASSSRTSVAGELFF	TGTGCCAGCAGCTCCAGGACTAGCGTCGCCGGGGAGCTGTTTTTT
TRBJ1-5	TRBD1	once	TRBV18	CASSTTGLQPQHF	TGTGCCAGCTCGACGACAGGGCTTCAGCCCCAGCATTTT
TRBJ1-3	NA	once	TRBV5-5	CASSLPLGAGNTIYF	TGTGCCAGCAGCTTGCCCCTAGGCGCTGGAAACACCATATATTTT
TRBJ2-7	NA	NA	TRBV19	CASSIKRSDEQYF	TGTGCCAGTAGTATTAAGAGGAGTGACGAGCAGTACTTC
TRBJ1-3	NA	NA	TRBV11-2	CASSSPTGIGNTIYF	TGTGCCAGCAGCTCACCCACAGGGATCGGAAACACCATATATTTT
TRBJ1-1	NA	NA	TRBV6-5	CASSYREVGGYAEAFF	TGTGCCAGCAGTTACCGGGAGGTAGGGGGTTACGCTGAAGCTTTCTTT
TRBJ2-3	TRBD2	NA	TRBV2	CASTPVRARAGEIRTQYF	TGTGCCAGCACCCCGGTACGAGCTCGAGCGGGGGAGATACGAACGCAGTATTTT
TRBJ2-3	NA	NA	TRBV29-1	CSVEPTVTSTDTQYF	TGCAGCGTTGAACCCACAGTCACTAGCACAGATACGCAGTATTTT
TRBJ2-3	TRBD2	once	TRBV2	CASRETSGNTDTQYF	TGTGCCAGCAGAGAGACTAGCGGGAACACAGATACGCAGTATTTT
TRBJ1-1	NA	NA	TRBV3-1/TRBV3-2	CASSQRVANTEAFF	TGTGCCAGCAGCCAACGGGTGGCCAACACTGAAGCTTTCTTT
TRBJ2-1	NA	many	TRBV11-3	CASSSGGRSSYNEQFF	TGTGCCAGCAGCTCAGGCGGGCGTAGCTCCTACAATGAGCAGTTCTTC
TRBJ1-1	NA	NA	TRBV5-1	CASSFLAEQGSNTEAFF	TGCGCCAGCAGCTTCCTTGCTGAACAGGGTTCGAACACTGAAGCTTTCTTT
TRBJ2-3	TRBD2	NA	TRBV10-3	CAISERGGREVSRDTQYF	TGTGCCATCAGTGAGAGGGGCGGGCGGGAGGTTTCAAGAGATACGCAGTATTTT
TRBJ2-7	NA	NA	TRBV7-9	CASRLTTGSTYEQYF	TGTGCCAGCAGGTTAACGACAGGTTCGACCTACGAGCAGTACTTC
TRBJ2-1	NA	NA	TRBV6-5	CASLWDWTNEQFF	TGTGCCAGCCTCTGGGACTGGACTAATGAGCAGTTCTTC